This T cell receptor (beta chain) was recovered during a study of control samples from healthy donors and cancer patients. CDR3 length equals 16 residues. The V gene's germline CDR1 is SGHAT and CDR2 FQNNGV. V dropped 8 bases and J dropped 5 bases, with 23 bases sitting between them. Data came from immunoSEQ multiplex PCR; TCRdb stores just in-frame clones and leaves some out. The repertoire holds about 120,000 clones, 93% seen once, with about 2.8% in the top ten. The sample taken for sequencing was blood. This chain connects TRBV11-2 to TRBJ2-3; possible D gene TRBD2, 5 bases. This receptor was taken from a man aged 25-45 years in good health. CDR3 region: CASERAAGLEIDTQYF. CDR3 coding DNA: TGTGCCAGCGAACGGGCCGCGGGCCTAGAGATAGATACGCAGTATTTT. The variable domain in full, with the rest retrieved from reference TRBV11-2 and TRBJ2-3, is EAGVAQSPRYKIIEKRQSVAFWCNPISGHATLYWYQQILGQGPKLLIQFQNNGVVDDSQLPKDRFSAERLKGVDSTLKIQPAKLEDSAVYLCASERAAGLEIDTQYFGPGTRLTVL.